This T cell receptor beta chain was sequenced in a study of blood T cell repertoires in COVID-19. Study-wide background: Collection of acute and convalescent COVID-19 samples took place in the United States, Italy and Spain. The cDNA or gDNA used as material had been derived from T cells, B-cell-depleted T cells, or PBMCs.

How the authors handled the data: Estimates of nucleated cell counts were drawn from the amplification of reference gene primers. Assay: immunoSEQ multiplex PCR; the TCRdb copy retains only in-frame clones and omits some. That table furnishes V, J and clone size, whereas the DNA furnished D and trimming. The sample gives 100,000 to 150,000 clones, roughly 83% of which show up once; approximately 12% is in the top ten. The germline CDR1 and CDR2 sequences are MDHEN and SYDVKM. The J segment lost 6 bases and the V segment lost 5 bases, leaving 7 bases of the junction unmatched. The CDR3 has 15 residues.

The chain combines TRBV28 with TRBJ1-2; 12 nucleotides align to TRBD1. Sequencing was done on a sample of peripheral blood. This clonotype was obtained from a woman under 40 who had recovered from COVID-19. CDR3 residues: CASSAPGQGANGYTF. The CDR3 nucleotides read TGTGCCAGCAGTGCACCGGGACAGGGGGCTAATGGCTACACCTTC.